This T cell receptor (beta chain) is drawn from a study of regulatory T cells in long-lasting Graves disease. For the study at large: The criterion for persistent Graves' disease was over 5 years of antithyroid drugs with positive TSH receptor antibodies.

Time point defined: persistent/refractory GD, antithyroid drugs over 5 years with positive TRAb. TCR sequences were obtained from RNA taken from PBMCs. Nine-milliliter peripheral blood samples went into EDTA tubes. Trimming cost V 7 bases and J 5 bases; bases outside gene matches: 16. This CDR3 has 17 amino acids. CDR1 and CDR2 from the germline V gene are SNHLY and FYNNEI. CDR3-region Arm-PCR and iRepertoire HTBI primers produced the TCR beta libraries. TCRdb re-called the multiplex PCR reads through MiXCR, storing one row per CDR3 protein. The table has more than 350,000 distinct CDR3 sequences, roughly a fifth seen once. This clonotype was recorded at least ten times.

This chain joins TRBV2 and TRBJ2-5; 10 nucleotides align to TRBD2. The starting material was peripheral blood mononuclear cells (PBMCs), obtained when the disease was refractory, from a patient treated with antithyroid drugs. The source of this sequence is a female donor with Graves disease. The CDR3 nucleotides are TGTGCCAGCACGCTAGCGGCTAGCGGGAGTTATGGGGAGACCCAGTACTTC. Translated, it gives CASTLAASGSYGETQYF.